Listed below are T cell receptor beta chains from one sample, sequenced in a study of blood T cell repertoires in COVID-19. Sequenced by immunoSEQ multiplex PCR; TCRdb stores in-frame clones only, minus some. The sample has fewer than 150,000 clones; 70% to 90% are singletons. What was sequenced was peripheral blood. The receptors originated from a man aged 35 to 55 with acute or convalescent COVID-19. Each CDR3 is given with its conserved first and last residue. Each record gives: D gene, V gene, J gene, clone size, CDR3 DNA, CDR3 protein. A D gene is named only where the DNA matches it firmly. A clone size is listed for some rows: how often the clone was seen (once, few, many), or a class if it is expanded.

D: TRBD1; V: TRBV30; J: TRBJ1-6; size: -; DNA: TGTGCCTGGGAGAGGGACAGGGGTACACCCCTCCACTTT; CDR3: CAWERDRGTPLHF
D: -; V: TRBV6-6; J: TRBJ1-2; size: -; DNA: TGTGCCAGCAGTCCAGGGTATGGCTACACCTTC; CDR3: CASSPGYGYTF
D: TRBD1; V: TRBV7-2; J: TRBJ1-3; size: -; DNA: TGTGCCAGCAGCTTTTGGTCTGCCCAGGGGGTAGGAAACACCATATATTTT; CDR3: CASSFWSAQGVGNTIYF
D: TRBD1; V: TRBV7-2; J: TRBJ1-4; size: -; DNA: TGTGCCAGCAGCAGGGACAGGGCGACCGAAAAACTGTTTTTT; CDR3: CASSRDRATEKLFF
D: TRBD1; V: TRBV27; J: TRBJ2-7; size: -; DNA: TGTGCCAGCAGTTCTGGGACAGGGGACCCCTACGAGCAGTACTTC; CDR3: CASSSGTGDPYEQYF
D: -; V: TRBV5-5; J: TRBJ1-2; size: once; DNA: TGTGCCAGCAGCAACAGGGTAGGGGACTATGGCTACACCTTC; CDR3: CASSNRVGDYGYTF
D: -; V: TRBV29-1; J: TRBJ1-5; size: -; DNA: TGCAGCGTTGGAGACATGGGCGATCAGCCCCAGCATTTT; CDR3: CSVGDMGDQPQHF
D: TRBD1; V: TRBV30; J: TRBJ1-4; size: -; DNA: TGTGCCTGGAGTGTAGAGACAGGGGTAAATGAAAAACTGTTTTTT; CDR3: CAWSVETGVNEKLFF
D: TRBD2; V: TRBV5-1; J: TRBJ2-1; size: -; DNA: TGCGCCAGCAGCTTCCCTAGACTAGCGGGGTACAATGAGCAGTTCTTC; CDR3: CASSFPRLAGYNEQFF
D: -; V: TRBV27; J: TRBJ2-3; size: -; DNA: TGTGCCAGCAGCCCCCGGCGGGTTGATGAAAATACGCAGTATTTT; CDR3: CASSPRRVDENTQYF
D: TRBD1; V: TRBV6-1; J: TRBJ1-1; size: once; DNA: TGTGCCAGCAGTGGAGGGGCCAGGGGGACGAACACTGAAGCTTTCTTT; CDR3: CASSGGARGTNTEAFF
D: TRBD2; V: TRBV7-2; J: TRBJ2-7; size: -; DNA: TGTGCCAGCAGCTTTAGCGGGTCCAGCTCCTACGAGCAGTACTTC; CDR3: CASSFSGSSSYEQYF
D: -; V: TRBV4-1; J: TRBJ2-5; size: -; DNA: TGCGCCAGCAAGGAGCCAGGGAAGGAGACCCAGTACTTC; CDR3: CASKEPGKETQYF
D: TRBD2; V: TRBV2; J: TRBJ2-5; size: -; DNA: TGTGCCAGCAGACCTAGCGGGTGGGTAGAGACCCAGTACTTC; CDR3: CASRPSGWVETQYF
D: -; V: TRBV21-1; J: TRBJ2-1; size: once; DNA: TGTGCCAGCAGCAAAGCGGATCCGGGAAGTAATGAGCAGTTCTTC; CDR3: CASSKADPGSNEQFF
D: TRBD1; V: TRBV27; J: TRBJ2-5; size: -; DNA: TGTGCCAGCAGTTTGGGGACAGGGAGGGAAGAGACCCAGTACTTC; CDR3: CASSLGTGREETQYF
D: TRBD2; V: TRBV19; J: TRBJ2-3; size: -; DNA: TGTGCCAGTAGTATCTCTCTAGCGGGGTGGGGCACAGATACGCAGTATTTT; CDR3: CASSISLAGWGTDTQYF
D: -; V: TRBV9; J: TRBJ2-1; size: -; DNA: TGTGCCAGCAGCGTAGCAGGGGGGCCCCCATTCAATGAGCAGTTCTTC; CDR3: CASSVAGGPPFNEQFF
D: -; V: TRBV6-2/TRBV6-3; J: TRBJ2-7; size: -; DNA: TGTGCCAGCAGTTACGTGGGGCCACCCGACGAGCAGTACTTC; CDR3: CASSYVGPPDEQYF
D: TRBD1; V: TRBV3-1/TRBV3-2; J: TRBJ1-1; size: -; DNA: TGTGCCAGCAGCTCCGGGACAGACTACACTGAAGCTTTCTTT; CDR3: CASSSGTDYTEAFF
D: TRBD1; V: TRBV7-9; J: TRBJ1-4; size: -; DNA: TGTGCCAGCAGCTCACCCTACAGGGGCGAAAAACTGTTTTTT; CDR3: CASSSPYRGEKLFF
D: -; V: TRBV6-5; J: TRBJ2-3; size: -; DNA: TGTGCCAGCAGTTACGTCGCGGGAAGCACAGATACGCAGTATTTT; CDR3: CASSYVAGSTDTQYF